The 27 T cell receptor beta chains below come from one sample, sequenced in a study of T cells after posttransplantation cyclophosphamide. Cells defined as naive were viable CD3+CD4+ or CD3+CD8+ and CCR7+CD45RA+CD45RO-CD95-CD27+CD28+. Clones were sequenced by immunoSEQ multiplex PCR, and TCRdb holds only the in-frame ones, with some missing. The table has fewer than 35,000 clones, 90% to 95% seen once. The specimen was naive CD4+ T cells sorted from blood. These receptors originate from a man aged 25-40 years in good health and a related stem cell transplant donor.

The V gene is TRBV5-4, the J gene TRBJ2-3, with 10 bases matching TRBD2. The V gene end was trimmed by 2 bases and the J gene end by 4 bases; junction bases not matched to a gene: 4. The CDR3 has 15 residues. In germline, CDR1 is SGHNT, CDR2 YYREEE (reference sequence). The CDR3 bases are TGTGCCAGCAGCTTTAGCGGGGGGAATCCAGATACGCAGTATTTT. Translating it yields CASSFSGGNPDTQYF.

V gene TRBV6-1 combines with J gene TRBJ1-1; no reliable D call. V was clipped by 4 bases and J by 3 bases, with 18 bases between them. The germline gives CDR1 MNHNS, CDR2 SASEGT. This CDR3 has 16 amino acids. The CDR3 reads CASSADERAGYTEAFF. The DNA of the CDR3 is TGTGCCAGCAGTGCCGACGAGAGGGCCGGATACACTGAAGCTTTCTTT.

This sequence joins TRBV6-5 and TRBJ2-1; 9 positions agree with TRBD1. The CDR3 consists of 14 residues. Germline loops: CDR1 MNHEY, CDR2 SVGAGI. V lost 8 bases, J lost 10 bases, and 12 bases stayed unmatched. The CDR3 region has the DNA TGTGCCAGCCGCCGGACAGGGGTGCTGGAGGAGCAGTTCTTC. This gives the protein CASRRTGVLEEQFF.

This rearrangement joins TRBV4-2 to TRBJ2-5, with D possibly TRBD1 on 5 matching bases. The assigned J gene may be wrong: the sequence end matches TRBJ2-7 better. The germline V gene encodes CDR1 LGHNA and CDR2 YNFKEQ. The CDR3 has 18 amino acids. This CDR3 is CASSQDPPDSVRAYEQYF. Written as DNA, the CDR3 is TGTGCCAGCAGCCAAGATCCTCCTGACAGCGTAAGAGCCTACGAGCAGTACTTC.

The J gene is TRBJ2-7, the V gene TRBV5-1, with a weak D call TRBD1 (5 bases). In germline, CDR1 is SGHRS, CDR2 YFSETQ. Trimming stripped 4 bases from V and 3 bases from J, with 17 bases between. The CDR3 loop spans 15 amino acids. CDR3 region: CASSPVGRADYEQYF. The DNA of the CDR3 is TGCGCCAGCAGCCCGGTCGGCAGGGCGGACTACGAGCAGTACTTC.

The rearrangement uses TRBV7-8 and TRBJ2-7; TRBD2 agrees at 10 bases. The CDR3 is made up of 18 amino acids. V gave up 6 bases and J gave up 3 bases; unmatched junction bases: 17. Per germline, CDR1 SGHVS and CDR2 FQNEAQ. This chain's CDR3 is CASRPRGRSSGGDYEQYF. The DNA for the CDR3 is TGTGCCAGCAGGCCCAGGGGGCGGTCGAGCGGGGGGGACTACGAGCAGTACTTC. The full variable domain, in which reference TRBV7-8 and TRBJ2-7 provide the parts outside the CDR3, is GAGVSQSPRYKVAKRGQDVALRCDPISGHVSLFWYQQALGQGPEFLTYFQNEAQLDKSGLPSDRFFAERPEGSVSTLKIQRTQQEDSAVYLCASRPRGRSSGGDYEQYFGPGTRLTVT.

This rearrangement joins TRBV25-1 to TRBJ2-5; 8 bases fit TRBD2. Germline-derived CDR1 and CDR2 are MGHDK and SYGVNS. V shed 8 bases and J 5 bases; nucleotides not matched to a gene: 13. The CDR3 totals 15 residues. CDR3 region: CASGSRGGAQETQYF. CDR3 DNA: TGTGCCAGCGGCTCCCGGGGGGGGGCCCAGGAGACCCAGTACTTC.

The CDR3 region is CASSQERINTGELFF. For the CDR3, the DNA is TGCGCCAGCAGCCAAGAGAGGATCAACACCGGGGAGCTGTTTTTT. The chain is built from TRBV4-3 and TRBJ2-2; D uncertain. CDR1 is LGHNA and CDR2 is YSLEER in the germline V gene. This CDR3 has 15 amino acids. Trimming cost V 0 bases and J 2 bases, with 7 bases left between them.

The chain is built from TRBV4-3 and TRBJ1-4, with D possibly matching TRBD1 (5 bases). CDR3 size: 13 residues. CDR1 and CDR2 from the germline V gene are LGHNA and YSLEER. V shed 4 bases and J shed 5 bases, with 8 bases lying between them. CDR3 loop: CASSLDRNEKLFF. CDR3 DNA: TGCGCCAGCAGCCTAGACAGAAATGAAAAACTGTTTTTT.

The rearrangement joins TRBV4-2 to TRBJ2-2; TRBD1 agrees at 9 bases. V gave up 0 bases and J gave up 4 bases; unmatched junction bases: 3. Germline V lookup: CDR1 LGHNA, CDR2 YNFKEQ. The CDR3 is made up of 16 amino acids. CDR3 region: CASSQERTGATGELFF. DNA of the CDR3: TGTGCCAGCAGCCAAGAGCGGACAGGGGCCACCGGGGAGCTGTTTTTT.

This clone has a single count. The chain carries TRBV27 and TRBJ2-5, with a weak D call TRBD1 (6 bases). CDR1 is MNHEY, CDR2 SMNVEV, per germline (reference sequence). The V gene lost 2 bases and the J gene lost 4 bases, with 8 bases spanning the gap. CDR3 length: 13 residues. CDR3 protein: CASSLIQGETQYF. CDR3 nucleotide sequence: TGTGCCAGCAGTTTAATACAGGGAGAGACCCAGTACTTC.

This chain connects TRBV2 to TRBJ1-5; D is uncertain. This CDR3 spans 14 amino acids. V shed 1 base and J shed 8 bases, with 12 bases lying between them. Germline lookup yields CDR1 SNHLY and CDR2 FYNNEI. CDR3 sequence reads: CASSEVRGSEPQHF. In DNA, the CDR3 is TGTGCCAGCAGTGAAGTGCGGGGTTCTGAGCCCCAGCATTTT.

This clone was observed a single time. V is TRBV28 and J is TRBJ2-3, with 11 nucleotides matching TRBD1. Trimming took 5 bases from V and 1 from J; bases not matched to a gene: 5. The germline V gene encodes CDR1 MDHEN and CDR2 SYDVKM. This CDR3 has 16 residues. The CDR3 nucleotides read TGTGCCAGCAGTGCGGACAGGGGGCGCGGCACAGATACGCAGTATTTT. Translation gives CASSADRGRGTDTQYF.

The chain couples TRBV6-1 to TRBJ2-7; 7 nucleotides line up with TRBD1. Germline V lookup: CDR1 MNHNS, CDR2 SASEGT. V was pared by 3 bases and J by 0 bases, with 14 bases of the junction left unmatched. This CDR3 has 18 residues. CDR3 region: CASSDRDSRFFGSYEQYF. The CDR3 bases are TGTGCCAGCAGTGACCGGGACAGCAGATTCTTCGGCTCCTACGAGCAGTACTTC.

This chain links TRBV6-5 with TRBJ2-7; a possible D gene is TRBD2 (6 bases). The CDR3 runs to 15 residues. From germline, CDR1 is MNHEY and CDR2 SVGAGI. V gave up 2 bases and J gave up 2 bases, with 13 bases separating them. The DNA for the CDR3 is TGTGCCAGCAGTTACGTCGGGGGAGGAGCCTACGAGCAGTACTTC. It translates to CASSYVGGGAYEQYF.

This clone was seen a few times. This chain uses TRBV27 with TRBJ1-2; TRBD1 agrees at 8 bases. Germline lookup yields CDR1 MNHEY and CDR2 SMNVEV (reference sequence). CDR3 length: 13 amino acids. V gave up 5 bases and J gave up 8 bases; unmatched junction bases: 7. The CDR3 DNA sequence: TGTGCCAGCAGTCCCGGACAGGGAGAGGGCTACACCTTC. It translates to CASSPGQGEGYTF.

The chain couples TRBV7-3 to TRBJ2-7; 8 bases are shared with TRBD1. Germline trimming cut 5 bases from V and 3 bases from J; bases unmatched to any gene: 12. The CDR3 runs to 16 residues. Germline V gene data show CDR1 as SGHTA and CDR2 as FQGTGA. The CDR3 loop reads CASSPRLTGEIYEQYF. In DNA form, the CDR3 reads TGTGCCAGCAGCCCGAGACTGACAGGGGAAATCTACGAGCAGTACTTC.

The CDR3 sequence: CASSSGGGQLETQYF. The CDR3 DNA follows: TGTGCCAGCAGTTCTGGGGGGGGGCAGTTGGAGACCCAGTACTTC. The chain uses TRBV6-1 and TRBJ2-5; D may be TRBD2 (7 bases). Trimming pared 5 bases from V and 5 bases from J, leaving 18 bases between. Germline V gives CDR1 MNHNS, CDR2 SASEGT. The CDR3 sequence is 15 residues long.

The chain uses TRBV19 and TRBJ2-5, with TRBD2 matching over 13 bases. The V gene's germline CDR1 is LNHDA and CDR2 SQIVND (reference sequence). The length of the CDR3 is 15 residues. After removal of 3 bases from V and 4 bases from J, the junction contained 2 bases not matched to a gene. CDR3 sequence: CASSMGLAGRETQYF. CDR3 coding DNA: TGTGCCAGTAGTATGGGACTAGCGGGGAGAGAGACCCAGTACTTC. Using reference TRBV19 and TRBJ2-5 for the parts outside the CDR3, the full variable domain is DGGITQSPKYLFRKEGQNVTLSCEQNLNHDAMYWYRQDPGQGLRLIYYSQIVNDFQKGDIAEGYSVSREKKESFPLTVTSAQKNPTAFYLCASSMGLAGRETQYFGPGTRLLVL.

This clone was picked up one time. DNA for the CDR3: TGTGCCAGCAGTCTTCAACGGGACAGACGCCAAGAGACCCAGTACTTC. Amino acids: CASSLQRDRRQETQYF. This chain links TRBV11-1 with TRBJ2-5; 7 positions match TRBD1. The CDR3 has 16 amino acids. The germline V gene encodes CDR1 SGHAT and CDR2 FQDESV (reference sequence). Losses at the gene ends were 6 bases for V and 1 base for J; bases not matched to a gene: 11.

J is TRBJ1-2 and V is TRBV6-5; the D gene is possibly TRBD1 (5 bases). This CDR3 is 13 amino acids long. V dropped 5 bases and J dropped 6 bases, with 13 bases sitting between them. CDR1 is MNHEY and CDR2 is SVGAGI in the germline V gene. The CDR3 nucleotides read TGTGCCAGCAGTCTCCGGGGGGTACATGGCTACACCTTC. Translating gives CASSLRGVHGYTF.

J is TRBJ1-2 and V is TRBV28; unclear D gene. This CDR3 is built from 12 residues. Per germline, CDR1 MDHEN and CDR2 SYDVKM. Trimming removed 7 bases from V and 0 bases from J, with 6 bases in between. The CDR3 here is CASTGTNYGYTF. The CDR3 nucleotides read TGTGCCAGCACCGGGACTAACTATGGCTACACCTTC.

This chain joins TRBV29-1 and TRBJ2-7; TRBD1 matches at 7 bases. The trim removed 5 bases at V and 1 base at J, leaving 8 bases unmatched. The CDR3 is made up of 14 amino acids. Germline values: CDR1 SQVTM, CDR2 ANQGSEA. CDR3 coding DNA: TGCAGCGTTAAGACAGGGATAGGGTCCTACGAGCAGTACTTC. Its protein is CSVKTGIGSYEQYF.

This sequence joins TRBV5-5 and TRBJ2-5; possibly TRBD2 for D (7 bases). The V and J ends lost 2 bases and 2 bases respectively, with 19 bases between them. Per the germline V gene, CDR1 is SGHKS and CDR2 is YYEKEE (reference sequence). This CDR3 region has 17 residues. The CDR3 DNA is TGTGCCAGCAGCTTCGGTGTCGGGGGGCCAAGTCAAGAGACCCAGTACTTC. Translated, it gives CASSFGVGGPSQETQYF.

CDR3 residues: CASSSPRSSYNEQFF. Written as DNA, the CDR3 is TGTGCCAGCAGTTCACCCCGGAGCTCCTACAATGAGCAGTTCTTC. The chain couples TRBV27 to TRBJ2-1; no clear D gene. Germline assignment: CDR1 MNHEY and CDR2 SMNVEV (reference sequence). The CDR3 loop spans 15 amino acids. The V end was cut by 4 bases, the J end by 0 bases, with 10 bases between.

This clone was seen a single time. The rearrangement links TRBV18 to TRBJ1-1, with D possibly TRBD1 on 5 matching bases. Between the trimmed V and J ends, which lost 5 bases and 4 bases, there was a span of 20 bases. The CDR3 length is 16 residues. CDR1 is KGHSH and CDR2 is LQKENI in the germline V gene. The CDR3 sequence: CASSSFRDLLATEAFF. The CDR3 bases are TGTGCCAGCTCATCCTTTAGGGACTTGTTGGCCACTGAAGCTTTCTTT.

The chain joins TRBV19 to TRBJ2-1, with D tentatively TRBD1 (5 bases). Germline CDR1 and CDR2: LNHDA and SQIVND (reference sequence). The CDR3 is 16 amino acids. V was trimmed by 4 bases and J by 0 bases, leaving 13 bases between them. The CDR3 DNA sequence: TGTGCCAGTAGTAACCGCAGGGTTGGCTCCTACAATGAGCAGTTCTTC. Encoded protein: CASSNRRVGSYNEQFF.